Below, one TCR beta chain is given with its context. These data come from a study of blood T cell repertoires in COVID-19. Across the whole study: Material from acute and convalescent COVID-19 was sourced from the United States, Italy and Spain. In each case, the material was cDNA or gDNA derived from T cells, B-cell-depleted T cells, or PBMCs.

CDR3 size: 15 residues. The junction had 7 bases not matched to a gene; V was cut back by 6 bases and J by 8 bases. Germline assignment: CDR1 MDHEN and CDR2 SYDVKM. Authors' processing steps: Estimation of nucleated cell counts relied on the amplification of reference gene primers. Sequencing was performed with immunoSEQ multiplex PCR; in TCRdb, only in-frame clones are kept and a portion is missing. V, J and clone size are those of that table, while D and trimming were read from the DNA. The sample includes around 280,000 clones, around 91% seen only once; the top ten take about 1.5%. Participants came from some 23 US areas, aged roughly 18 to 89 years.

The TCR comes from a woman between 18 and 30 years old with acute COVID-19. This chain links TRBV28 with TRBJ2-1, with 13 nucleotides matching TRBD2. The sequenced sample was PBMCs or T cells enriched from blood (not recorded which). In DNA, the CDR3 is TGTGCCAGCAGGACCGGGACTAGCGGGAACGATGAGCAGTTCTTC. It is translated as CASRTGTSGNDEQFF.